This T cell receptor (beta chain) was identified in a study of cytomegalovirus exposure and HLA in healthy donors. Overall study context: Earlier results showed roughly 110 million unique TCR beta sequences derived from 150 million to 200 million T cells.

The PCR was carried out with 60 Vbeta primers and 13 Jbeta primers. Assay: immunoSEQ multiplex PCR; the TCRdb copy retains only in-frame clones and omits some. This sample has roughly 160,000 clones; roughly 77% occur once, and the top ten carry less than 4.5%. The TCR was taken from a man aged 25-45 years in good health and CMV-seropositive. The sample taken for sequencing was PBMCs.

The chain's CDR3 is CASRGTGLTSPLHF. In DNA, the CDR3 is TGTGCCAGCAGGGGCACAGGGTTAACCTCACCCCTCCACTTT. This chain links TRBV6-5 with TRBJ1-6; D is perhaps TRBD1 (6 bases). Germline CDR1 is MNHEY and CDR2 is SVGAGI. V dropped 6 bases and J dropped 10 bases, with 16 bases sitting between them. The CDR3 contains 14 residues.